What follows is one T cell receptor (beta chain) and its context. What it binds is not known. TCRdb re-called the 5' RACE reads; one entry per CDR3 protein, DNA not given. The sample table sets out about 390,000 distinct CDR3 sequences. This sample stems from a study of T cells expressing NK-cell markers. Turning to the study itself: Seven HCMV-seropositive donors and one seronegative donor made up the eight sequenced donors.

Regarding the study as a whole: The contribution of dominant NKG2C+ clonotypes to CD8+ T cells in about six donors was about 1.0-7.0%. Once again these clonotypes came out on top in the CD3+CD56-NKG2C+ fraction of several donors.

The sequence came from a woman between 45 and 65 years old in good health. Sequenced input: blood T cells: a sorted CD56 or NKG2C T cell subset, CD4+ or CD8+ T cells, or bulk PBMC T cells (not recorded which).

The CDR3 loop is CASSSALGLLSGNTIYF. The chain is built from TRBV3-1 and TRBJ1-3. This CDR3 is built from 17 residues. Germline CDR1 is LGHDT and CDR2 is YNNKEL (reference sequence).